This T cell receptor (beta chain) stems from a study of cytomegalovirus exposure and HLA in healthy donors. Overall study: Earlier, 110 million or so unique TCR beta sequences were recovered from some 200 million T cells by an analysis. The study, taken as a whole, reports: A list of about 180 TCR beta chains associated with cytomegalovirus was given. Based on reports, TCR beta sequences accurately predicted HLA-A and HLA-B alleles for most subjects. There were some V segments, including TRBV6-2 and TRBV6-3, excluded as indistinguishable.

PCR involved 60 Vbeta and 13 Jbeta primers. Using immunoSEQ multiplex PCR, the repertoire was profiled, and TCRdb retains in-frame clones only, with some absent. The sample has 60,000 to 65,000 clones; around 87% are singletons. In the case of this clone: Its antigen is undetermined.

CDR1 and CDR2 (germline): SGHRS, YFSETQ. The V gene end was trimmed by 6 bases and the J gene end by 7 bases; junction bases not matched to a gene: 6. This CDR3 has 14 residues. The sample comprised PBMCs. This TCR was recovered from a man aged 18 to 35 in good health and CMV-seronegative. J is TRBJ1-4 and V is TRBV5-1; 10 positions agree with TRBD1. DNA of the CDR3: TGCGCCAGCACTTCCGGGACAGGGGCTGAAAAACTGTTTTTT. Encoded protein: CASTSGTGAEKLFF.